Below are 12 T cell receptor beta chains sequenced from a single sample in a study of regulatory T cells in long-lasting Graves disease. The time point was: persistent/refractory GD, antithyroid drugs over 5 years with positive TRAb. PBMC RNA served as the TCR library source. The TCR beta library used iRepertoire HTBI primers with Arm-PCR amplification of CDR3. TCRdb called the multiplex PCR reads again in MiXCR, with one record for every CDR3 protein. Among around 460,000 distinct CDR3 sequences listed, less than 25% were seen once. The material was peripheral blood mononuclear cells (PBMCs), obtained when the disease was refractory, from a patient treated with antithyroid drugs. These receptors were obtained from a female donor with Graves disease.

The chain carries TRBV12-3 or TRBV12-4 and TRBJ2-7, with D tentatively TRBD1 (8 bases). CDR3 length: 17 residues. Trimming stripped 1 base from V and 3 bases from J, with 19 bases between. CDR3 sequence: CASSLGERTGRDYEQYF. The CDR3 coding sequence is TGTGCCAGCAGTTTAGGAGAACGGACAGGGAGGGACTACGAGCAGTACTTC.

This clonotype was counted only a few times. One end of the junction is discordant with germline, which a read error may explain. V and J are TRBV6-1 and TRBJ2-1; D unclear. Per the germline V gene, CDR1 is MNHNS and CDR2 is SASEGT. There are 11 residues in the CDR3. The CDR3 coding sequence is TGTGCCAGCAGTCCTCGGAATGGGCAGTTCTTC. This encodes CASSPRNGQFF.

The table lists this clonotype with a few counts. The rearrangement uses TRBV11-2 and TRBJ1-1; D gene uncertain. CDR1 is SGHAT and CDR2 is FQNNGV in the germline V gene. The CDR3 covers 12 residues. CDR3 residues: CTTGRWSTEAFF. DNA for the CDR3: TGTACCACCGGGCGCTGGAGCACTGAAGCTTTCTTT. The full variable domain, its missing parts supplied by reference TRBV11-2 and TRBJ1-1, is EAGVAQSPRYKIIEKRQSVAFWCNPISGHATLYWYQQILGQGPKLLIQFQNNGVVDDSQLPKDRFSAERLKGVDSTLKIQPAKLEDSAVYLCTTGRWSTEAFFGQGTRLTVV.

This clonotype occurred many times. The CDR3 protein is CASSPHSVGEQYF. Here the CDR3 DNA reads TGTGCCAGCAGTCCACACTCGGTCGGCGAGCAGTACTTC. The J gene is TRBJ2-7, the V gene TRBV28; D is ambiguous. Germline V gene data show CDR1 as MDHEN and CDR2 as SYDVKM. Trimming pared 5 bases from V and 6 bases from J, leaving 14 bases between. This CDR3 spans 13 amino acids.

The chain couples TRBV5-1 to TRBJ2-1, with 7 bases that match TRBD2. With V trimmed by 3 bases and J by 3 bases, 9 bases remained unmatched. The CDR3 length is 16 residues. CDR1 is SGHRS, CDR2 YFSETQ, per germline. The CDR3 DNA is TGCGCCAGCAGCTCCCACCGGGACTACGTCTACAATGAGCAGTTCTTC. Its translation is CASSSHRDYVYNEQFF.

As for this clonotype: A much larger clone differs by one base, so this may be a read error. This rearrangement joins TRBV6-1 to TRBJ1-2; perhaps TRBD1 as D (5 bases). Per the germline V gene, CDR1 is MNHNS and CDR2 is SASEGT. This CDR3 is built from 12 residues. V lost 5 bases and J lost 10, with 14 bases in between. CDR3 sequence (DNA): TGTGCCAGCAGTCCAGACAGCAATCTCTACACCTTC. Residues: CASSPDSNLYTF.

The V gene is TRBV28, the J gene TRBJ1-2; 10 bases match TRBD1. J was trimmed by 5 bases and V by 7 bases; bases with no gene match: 7. The CDR3 loop spans 14 amino acids. In germline, CDR1 is MDHEN, CDR2 SYDVKM. CDR3 protein: CASTETGGWYGYTF. Here the CDR3 DNA reads TGTGCCAGCACTGAGACAGGGGGCTGGTATGGCTACACCTTC.

This clonotype showed up just a few times. The chain has TRBV6-1 and TRBJ1-5; D remains ambiguous. V was pared by 7 bases and J by 1 base, with 8 bases between. This CDR3 contains 13 residues. CDR1 is MNHNS, CDR2 SASEGT, per germline. Written as DNA, the CDR3 is TGTGCCAGCACCCTTACAAGCAATCAGCCCCAGCATTTT. Translating it yields CASTLTSNQPQHF.

This clonotype has ten or more counts. The V gene is TRBV2, the J gene TRBJ1-4; D is unresolved. Germline CDR1 SNHLY, CDR2 FYNNEI. Trimming shortened V by 4 bases and J by 2 bases, and 14 bases separated the two germline ends. CDR3 length: 16 amino acids. The CDR3 DNA reads TGTGCCAGCAGTGGTGACCGAGAAAGGACTAATGAAAAACTGTTTTTT. Amino acids: CASSGDRERTNEKLFF.

This sequence joins TRBV9 and TRBJ2-2, with D tentatively TRBD1 (6 bases). The V gene's germline CDR1 is SGDLS and CDR2 YYNGEE. V lost 0 bases, J lost 1 base, and 10 bases lay in between. This CDR3 is built from 16 residues. This CDR3 reads CASSVGAGENTGELFF. The CDR3 DNA follows: TGTGCCAGCAGCGTAGGGGCAGGGGAGAACACCGGGGAGCTGTTTTTT.

This clonotype was seen a handful of times. The chain is built from TRBV9 and TRBJ1-6, with D possibly being TRBD1 (5 bases). With 0 bases removed from V and 7 bases from J, the gap between germline ends came to 8 bases. Germline V CDR1 and CDR2: SGDLS, YYNGEE. This CDR3 comprises 14 residues. CDR3 DNA sequence: TGTGCCAGCAGCGTAGGGGGCGCAAATTCACCCCTCCACTTT. Translation: CASSVGGANSPLHF.

This clonotype was observed a handful of times. V usage is TRBV10-3 and J usage is TRBJ1-3; D uncertain. The V end lost 11 bases, the J end lost 4 bases, and 15 bases lay between the germline ends. Germline assignment: CDR1 ENHRY and CDR2 SYGVKD. The length of the CDR3 is 13 residues. This chain's CDR3 is CAVKSRPGNTIYF. As DNA, the CDR3 is TGTGCCGTGAAGAGTCGTCCGGGAAACACCATATATTTT.